This T cell receptor beta chain was retrieved from a study of blood T cell repertoires in COVID-19. This clone was observed a handful of times. Germline CDR1 SGHRS, CDR2 YFSETQ. Trimming cost V 4 bases and J 6 bases; bases outside gene matches: 12. The CDR3 contains 16 residues. In the study's own analysis: Reference gene primer amplification in the assay estimated nucleated cell counts. The repertoire was sequenced with immunoSEQ multiplex PCR; TCRdb's copy has only in-frame clones and lacks some. V and J calls and clone size are given by that table; D and trimming were obtained from the DNA. The sample consists of 200,000 to 250,000 clones, 70% to 85% of them appearing once.

Sequencing was done on a sample of PBMCs or T cells enriched from blood (not recorded which). This TCR was sampled from a woman between 40 and 50 years old with acute COVID-19. This chain joins TRBV5-1 and TRBJ2-3; TRBD2 aligns across 9 bases. The chain's CDR3 is CASSNPGLASMDTQYF. CDR3 coding DNA: TGCGCCAGCAGCAACCCGGGACTAGCATCGATGGATACGCAGTATTTT.